This T cell receptor beta chain was sequenced for a study of cytomegalovirus exposure and HLA in healthy donors (dated 2017 in TCRdb). With respect to the entire study: An earlier analysis of more than 550 of the donors reported 276 Gb of sequence data and around 100 million unique TCR beta sequences obtained from roughly 180 million T cells. An early release that covered fewer than 750 HLA-typed donors contained around 300 gigabases of sequencing data and tens of millions of unique TCR sequences. The genetic ancestry cluster associated with self-reported Caucasian donors included over 80% of the 398 genotyped donors. The study was designed to test whether signatures of past pathogen exposure could be identified by cataloging public T cell receptors. The study used immunosequencing to profile the T cell repertoires of approximately 650 subjects and linked those repertoires to cytomegalovirus serostatus. In addition to the first cohort of 500 to 850 subjects, a separate validation cohort of about 120 different subjects was used. To predict cytomegalovirus infection status, the study combined high-throughput TCR immunosequencing, statistical association of individual TCRs with disease status, and machine learning. In a later analysis, previously published TCR beta repertoires from 670 or so donors were re-analyzed and high-resolution HLA genotyping was added so that TCR occurrence patterns could be studied. Rather than drawing on any new phenotypic data, the later analysis identified candidate immune exposures from TCR beta sequences and the way those sequences occurred across donors. An earlier analysis of 587 of the donors used high-throughput TCR beta sequencing to judge whether each TCR beta V gene segment behaved as functional or pseudogenic. Donor age, sex, ethnicity and CMV serostatus were compiled alongside the repertoire data. Genome-wide SNP genotypes for about three fifths of the roughly 670 donors were used in a later genetic analysis, which treated that subset as a discovery cohort. Every discovery cohort repertoire had been produced on one sequencing platform. HLA typing covered class I and class II loci at four-digit resolution. Typing coverage varied by locus: 629-630 donors for A, B, C, DRB1 and DQB1; 522 for DQA1; about 570 for DPA1; fewer than 480 for DPB1. Roughly 5 DR-DQ haplotypes were handled as single units for association and clustering, since linkage in the cohort was strong. Among 398 genotyped donors of the cohort, an average of about 240,000 unique TCR beta nucleotide sequences were sequenced per donor, 15% to 20% of them non-productive. Overall study outcomes, separate from this receptor: A further reported finding was that TCR beta sequences accurately predicted the HLA-A and HLA-B alleles for most subjects in the first cohort. In a later genetic analysis, a missense DCLRE1C variant was associated with V-gene and J-gene trimming of TCR beta chains, and the association was replicated in an independent cohort. In an earlier analysis of some 500 of the donors, most TCR beta V segments were observed in productive rearrangements about 87% or about 30% of the time, broadly matching IMGT annotations. A cluster of highly shared sequence variants was judged likely to be a technical artifact of the sequencing pipeline. In vitro tests confirmed that a few of the cytomegalovirus-associated TCR beta chains recognize cytomegalovirus antigens. Most TCR sequences were seen in very few donors, while some public TCRs were found in many individuals. The classifier was reported to diagnose cytomegalovirus status with high specificity and sensitivity in both the original and validation cohorts. Compared with the roughly 670-donor mean, donors in an Asian-associated ancestry cluster had fewer N-insertions in productive TCRs, according to a later genetic analysis. Because counts were too low, about 17 rarely observed V segments, including chromosome 9 orphons, were excluded from the earlier analysis of several hundred of the donors. A later analysis associated 15,000 to 20,000 TCR beta sequences with specific HLA alleles at a false discovery rate of 0.05. In a later analysis, most CMV-associated TCR beta chains were found to appear HLA-restricted, with HLA associations seemingly driven largely by CMV exposure. In a later analysis, TCR association rates were found to vary across HLA loci, with the most associated TCRs seen for DRB1 alleles and the fewest for HLA-C alleles. A later analysis found that HLA-associated TCR beta chains were more clonally expanded and had lower generation probabilities than equally common non-associated chains. Several of the top co-occurrence clusters appeared to be linked to parvovirus B19, influenza, CMV and Epstein-Barr virus, according to a later analysis. Because some donors lacked HLA typing at each locus, the association tests relied only on the typed subset. Assigning TCR associations to individual alleles was difficult when HLA alleles, especially DR and DQ, strongly co-occurred. A total of 150 or so TCR beta chains were listed by the study as associated with cytomegalovirus. The presence/absence analyses assumed that sequencing depth was roughly uniform across donors, and that assumption may not be true. CMV serostatus was the only immune exposure information available for the cohort. The authors suggested that the approach could potentially be extended to other disease states and immunological phenotypes. Only TCR beta chains were sequenced in this cohort, and the absence of alpha or paired-chain data limited detectable features. Linkage disequilibrium might explain the correlated functional status among segregating V segments, but an unknown experimental factor could not be excluded. Some IMGT-functional V segments, including TRBV6-2 and TRBV6-3, could not be told apart with the 87-base-pair reads, so those segments were excluded.

The cohort consisted of some 670 healthy bone marrow donors. At the time of sampling, every cohort member was nominally healthy, though immune exposures that went unrecorded were likely present. The donor was CMV seropositive and belonged to the group of about 290 seropositive cohort members. A peripheral blood sample was provided by each donor, and peripheral blood mononuclear cells were used for TCR beta sequencing. Genomic DNA extraction from the blood cell samples was performed with the Qiagen DNeasy Blood Extraction Kit. This clone was observed a single time. This receptor's antigen is unknown. It has no much larger one-base neighbor in the sample; base qualities were not kept. V and J are trimmed by 0 bases and 4 bases, and the gene matches miss 9 bases of the junction. From its cysteine to its phenylalanine, the CDR3 spans 17 amino acids. The read is trimmed to its CDR3 DNA, 51 bases read in frame from base 1. Based on the germline V gene, the CDR1 and CDR2 sequences are SGHVS and FQNEAQ.

Library generation was performed with the immunoSEQ multiplex PCR assay. A mixture of 60 forward primers for TCR Vbeta segments and 13 reverse primers for TCR Jbeta segments was used in the multiplex PCR. A multiplex PCR assay on genomic DNA amplified the CDR3 region of rearranged TCR beta genes. Amplified TCR beta libraries were sequenced as 87-base-pair reads on the Illumina HiSeq System. Under the source paper's analysis protocol: In a later analysis, 70 million to 95 million unique TCR beta chains were counted across the approximately 620 repertoires, and roughly 9.9 million of these chains were shared by at least two donors. Raw reads were error-corrected and collapsed into unique sequences by a nearest-neighbor algorithm in which closely related sequences were merged to remove PCR and sequencing errors. Alignment of CDR3 sequences to IMGT reference sequences was used to assign V, D and J gene segments. Each retained sequence needed at least a six-nucleotide match to both a V gene segment and a J gene segment. A rearrangement counted as productive if the CDR3 had no stop codons and remained in frame with V and J, and every other rearrangement counted as non-productive. Following IMGT convention, CDR3 was defined as the stretch from the second conserved V-encoded cysteine to the conserved J-encoded phenylalanine. The earlier analysis of 500 to 600 of the donors excluded sequences that lacked an unambiguous match to a single V gene segment. In an earlier analysis of several hundred of the donors, V segments were called functional above 56.7% productive rearrangements and were called segregating when the between-donor standard deviation exceeded 5%. A statistical classification framework was built for diagnosing cytomegalovirus status from the catalog of TCR beta chain sequences. V and J gene assignment, in a later analysis, came from comparing TCR nucleotide sequences with IMGT/GENE-DB human TR gene sequences. In a later analysis, CDR3 sequences and most-parsimonious VDJ recombination scenarios were assigned using the TCRdist pipeline. In a later analysis, each TCR beta chain was defined by its CDR3 amino acid sequence together with its V-gene family, and reads without a unique V-gene family were excluded. In a later analysis, around 650 highly shared, low-generation-probability nucleotide sequences were removed to address suspected cross-contamination and a sequencing artifact. For each public chain, a later analysis derived a clonal expansion index from normalized ranks of inferred template counts within each repertoire. Generation probabilities in a later analysis came from a VDJ recombination model fitted to out-of-frame rearrangements, and those results were checked against IGoR. Hypergeometric tests were used in a later analysis to score TCR-TCR, TCR-HLA and TCR-CMV co-occurrence, with a repertoire-size bias correction applied to the TCR pairs. To estimate false discovery rates, a later analysis permuted the HLA or CMV assignments 20 times. A later analysis grouped co-occurring TCRs with DBSCAN, adding TCRdist sequence similarity when clustering within HLA-allele-positive subsets. Repertoires with fewer than 30,000 or more than 120,000 public chains, plus five repertoires with anomalous nucleotide sharing, were excluded from co-occurrence clustering. TCRdb took this table from immuneACCESS and kept in-frame rearrangements with V and J called. Such tables lack part of the clones; where checked against another copy, unresolved V genes explain under half of the gap, and the rest is unexplained. For V, J and clone size, that table is used; D and trimming come from the DNA. In this sample the table shows some 200,000 clones, around 64% of which occur a single time. The ten largest clones represent approximately 2.5% of the sample.

This chain is built from TRBV7-8 and TRBJ2-5, with 9 bases matching TRBD2. Material for sequencing was PBMCs. The source is a man aged 35 to 55 in good health and CMV-seropositive. DNA sequence: TGTGCCAGCAGCTTAGCTGGTCGGCGGGGGGGCCGAGAGACCCAGTACTTC. It specifies CASSLAGRRGGRETQYF.